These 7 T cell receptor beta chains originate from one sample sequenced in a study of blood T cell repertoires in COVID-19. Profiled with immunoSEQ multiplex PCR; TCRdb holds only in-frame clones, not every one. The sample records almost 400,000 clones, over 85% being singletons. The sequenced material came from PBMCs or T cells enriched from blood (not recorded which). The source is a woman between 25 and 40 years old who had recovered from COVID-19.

CDR3 loop: CASSHGQNEKLFF. The CDR3 DNA follows: TGTGCCAGCAGCCACGGACAAAATGAAAAACTGTTTTTT. The chain joins TRBV6-5 to TRBJ1-4, with TRBD1 as a possible D gene (5 bases). V lost 6 bases and J lost 5, with 10 bases in between. The CDR3 has 13 amino acids. CDR1 MNHEY and CDR2 SVGAGI come from the germline V gene.

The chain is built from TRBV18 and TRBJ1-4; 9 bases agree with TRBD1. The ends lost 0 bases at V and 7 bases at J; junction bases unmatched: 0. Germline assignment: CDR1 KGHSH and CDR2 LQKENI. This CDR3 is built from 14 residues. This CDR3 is CASSPPDRGEKLFF. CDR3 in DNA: TGTGCCAGCTCACCACCGGACAGGGGTGAAAAACTGTTTTTT.

The CDR3 region has the DNA TGTGCCAGCAGCCATCCTCCTAGCGGGGGCAATGAGCAGTTCTTC. Protein sequence: CASSHPPSGGNEQFF. The chain uses TRBV14 and TRBJ2-1; TRBD2 aligns across 10 bases. J was trimmed by 6 bases and V by 3 bases; bases with no gene match: 5. Germline V CDR1 and CDR2: SGHDN, FVKESK. The CDR3 covers 15 residues.

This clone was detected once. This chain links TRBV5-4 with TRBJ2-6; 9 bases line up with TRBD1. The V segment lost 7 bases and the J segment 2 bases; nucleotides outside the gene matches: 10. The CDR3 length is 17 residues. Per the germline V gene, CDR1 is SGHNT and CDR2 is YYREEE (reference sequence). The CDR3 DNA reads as TGTGCCAGCTTTTTTGGGGGACAGGGAGCTGGGGCCAACGTCCTGACTTTC. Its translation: CASFFGGQGAGANVLTF.

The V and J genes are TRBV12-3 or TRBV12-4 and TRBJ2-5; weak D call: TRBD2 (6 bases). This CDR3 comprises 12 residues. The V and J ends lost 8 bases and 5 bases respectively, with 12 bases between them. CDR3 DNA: TGTGCCAGCCGGGGGTTTGGGGAGACCCAGTACTTC. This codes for CASRGFGETQYF.

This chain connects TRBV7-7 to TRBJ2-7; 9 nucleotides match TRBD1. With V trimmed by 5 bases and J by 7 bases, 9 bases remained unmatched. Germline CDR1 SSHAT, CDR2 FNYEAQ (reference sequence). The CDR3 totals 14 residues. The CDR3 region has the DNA TGTGCCAGCAGCCCGGGACAGGGATCGCGGGAGCAGTACTTC. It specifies CASSPGQGSREQYF. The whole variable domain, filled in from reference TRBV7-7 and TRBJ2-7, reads GAGVSQSPRYKVTKRGQDVTLRCDPISSHATLYWYQQALGQGPEFLTYFNYEAQPDKSGLPSDRFSAERPEGSISTLTIQRTEQRDSAMYRCASSPGQGSREQYFGPGTRLTVT.

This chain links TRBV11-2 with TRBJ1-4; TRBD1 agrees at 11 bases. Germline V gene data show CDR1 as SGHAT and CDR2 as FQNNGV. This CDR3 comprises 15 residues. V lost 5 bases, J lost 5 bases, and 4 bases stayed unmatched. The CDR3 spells CASSPGDRGNEKLFF. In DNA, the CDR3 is TGTGCCAGCAGCCCCGGGGACAGGGGGAATGAAAAACTGTTTTTT.